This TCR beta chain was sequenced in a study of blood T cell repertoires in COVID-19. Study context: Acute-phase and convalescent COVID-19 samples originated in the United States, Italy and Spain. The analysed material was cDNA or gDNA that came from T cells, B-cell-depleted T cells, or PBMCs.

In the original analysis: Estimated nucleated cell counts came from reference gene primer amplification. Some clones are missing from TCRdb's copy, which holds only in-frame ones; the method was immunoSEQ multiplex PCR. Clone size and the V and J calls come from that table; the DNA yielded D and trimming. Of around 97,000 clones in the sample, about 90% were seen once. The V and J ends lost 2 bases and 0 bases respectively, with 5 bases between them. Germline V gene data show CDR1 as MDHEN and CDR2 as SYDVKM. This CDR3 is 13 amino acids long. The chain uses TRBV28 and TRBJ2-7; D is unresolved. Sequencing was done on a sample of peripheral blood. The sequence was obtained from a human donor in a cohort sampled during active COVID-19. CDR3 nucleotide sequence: TGTGCCAGCAGTTTAACCGGCTCCTACGAGCAGTACTTC. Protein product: CASSLTGSYEQYF.